This T cell receptor beta chain was profiled in a study of blood T cells in healthy people across ages. Germline lookup yields CDR1 SGDLS and CDR2 YYNGEE. This CDR3 contains 14 residues. V was shortened by 7 bases and J by 7 bases, with 21 bases between the two germline ends. A J-beta primer mix and a sample-barcoded 5' primer were used in a second PCR of about 6 to 12 cycles. TCRdb reanalysed the 5' RACE reads using MiXCR and keeps one entry per CDR3 protein. The data hold approximately 800,000 distinct CDR3 sequences, with around 62% observed a single time. The rearrangement joins TRBV9 to TRBJ2-7; D might be TRBD1 (5 bases). The specimen sequenced was blood. This TCR was sampled from a man aged 25 to 40 in good health. This CDR3 is CASQGTTTDGEQYF. The CDR3 DNA follows: TGTGCCAGCCAGGGAACTACGACGGACGGTGAGCAGTACTTC. Full variable domain (outside the CDR3, taken from reference TRBV9 and TRBJ2-7): DSGVTQTPKHLITATGQRVTLRCSPRSGDLSVYWYQQSLDQGLQFLIQYYNGEERAKGNILERFSAQQFPDLHSELNLSSLELGDSALYFCASQGTTTDGEQYFGPGTRLTVT.